These T cell receptor beta chains were read from a single sample in a study of somatic mutations in cytotoxic T cells in rheumatoid arthritis. The data were produced by immunoSEQ multiplex PCR, yet TCRdb's version contains in-frame clones alone and is incomplete. The sample consists of 23,000 or so clones, nearly 75% of them appearing once. Sequencing was performed on CD8+ T cells sorted from blood. These receptor sequences come from a woman in her late teens or twenties in good health. CDR3s include the opening cysteine and the closing phenylalanine or tryptophan.

v_gene	j_gene	CDR3aa
TRBV28	TRBJ1-5	CASRTVGGGGNQPQHF
TRBV4-1	TRBJ2-1	CASSQGDSIDYNEQFF
TRBV7-9	TRBJ1-3	CASRFAGNTIYF
TRBV5-6	TRBJ2-1	CASSLGGGVEQFF
TRBV6-5	TRBJ2-1	CASSYSGDEQFF
TRBV15	TRBJ2-5	CATSREGGLRETQYF
TRBV7-2	TRBJ2-1	CASSLYLGAYNEQFF
TRBV29-1	TRBJ1-1	CSVEGLTGRLNTEAFF
TRBV29-1	TRBJ2-1	CSVVSVYNEQFF
TRBV19	TRBJ2-1	CASRTGISNEQFF
TRBV6-6	TRBJ2-7	CASSQDGSSYEQYF
TRBV30	TRBJ1-2	CAWSAIGSERGYTF
TRBV5-4	TRBJ2-7	CASSFIAGGPGDEQYF
TRBV13	TRBJ1-1	CASSLGGSTEAFF
TRBV4-1	TRBJ2-7	CASSQERGYEQYF
TRBV29-1	TRBJ2-7	CSVGEGGFYEQYF
TRBV27	TRBJ1-2	CASSIRFGQGNYGYTF
TRBV7-9	TRBJ1-1	CASSPSRVGSEAFF
TRBV10-1	TRBJ2-1	CAGRGNLYNEQFF
TRBV6-7	TRBJ2-5	CASSRLDSQETQYF
TRBV6-6	TRBJ2-1	CASSVYGEQFF
TRBV28	TRBJ2-7	CASSLAQGGIYEQYF
TRBV2	TRBJ1-2	CASTPYRDGYTF
TRBV10-3	TRBJ1-6	CAISDPDGGVSSPLHF
TRBV7-9	TRBJ2-3	CASHSEQSTDTQYF
TRBV10-3	TRBJ1-3	CAGADVQAHTIYF
TRBV6-5	TRBJ2-5	CASSLLAVQETQYF
TRBV6-6	TRBJ1-3	CASSYLSSGNTIYF
TRBV11-2	TRBJ2-7	CASSLVILDEQYF
TRBV10-3	TRBJ2-1	CAISDLDGRSYNEQFF
TRBV29-1	TRBJ2-1	CSDRGGPYNEQFF
TRBV14	TRBJ2-7	CASSQEGGNEQYF
TRBV27	TRBJ2-5	CASSSPSGQGGETQYF
TRBV30	TRBJ2-3	CAWSGASGVTDTQYF
TRBV27	TRBJ2-3	CASSRSSGGTDTQYF
TRBV28	TRBJ2-1	CATAGFQREGGYSYNEQFF
TRBV7-6	TRBJ2-1	CASSLAGVDEQFF
TRBV10-1	TRBJ1-1	CASSERKRGTEAFF
TRBV5-5	TRBJ2-7	CASSFRERVFYEQYF
TRBV29-1	TRBJ2-1	CSVEGEGRSYNEQFF
TRBV5-6	TRBJ1-1	CASSSGGRWNTEAFF
TRBV5-4	TRBJ1-2	CASSLEVASYGYTF
TRBV5-1	TRBJ1-1	CASGATLNTEAFF
TRBV11-1	TRBJ2-1	CASSGGDGRPYNEQFF
TRBV27	TRBJ2-5	CASSPRTGGEQETQYF
TRBV29-1	TRBJ2-5	CSVKPRGGQETQYF
TRBV6-5	TRBJ2-2	CASRGYTGELFF